Listed below are T cell receptor beta chains from one sample, sequenced in a study of blood T cell repertoires in COVID-19. The protocol was immunoSEQ multiplex PCR, while the TCRdb copy is restricted to in-frame clones and leaves out a portion. Here the sample spans about 120,000 clones, around four fifths being singletons. The sequencing input was peripheral blood. The source is a man aged 60 to 75 with acute or convalescent COVID-19. CDR3s include the opening cysteine and the closing phenylalanine or tryptophan. The order of the fields is clone size, D gene, J gene, V gene, CDR3 protein, CDR3 DNA. The D gene is left open where the match is weak. The listing skips clone size in some rows; elsewhere it reads once, few, many or a size class.

>NA|TRBD1|TRBJ1-1|TRBV11-2
CASSWGRGNLNTEAFF
TGTGCCAGCAGCTGGGGCAGGGGGAACTTGAACACTGAAGCTTTCTTT
>NA|NA|TRBJ1-5|TRBV5-3
CARSLVTGGNQPQHF
TGTGCCAGAAGCTTGGTCACGGGAGGGAATCAGCCCCAGCATTTT
>few|TRBD1|TRBJ2-7|TRBV19
CASSRQGFGPYEQYF
TGTGCCAGTAGCCGACAGGGGTTTGGCCCCTACGAGCAGTACTTC
>NA|TRBD1|TRBJ1-2|TRBV3-1/TRBV3-2
CASSNRGKGNYGYTF
TGTGCCAGCAGCAACAGGGGCAAGGGGAACTATGGCTACACCTTC
>NA|NA|TRBJ1-1|TRBV19
CASSIRNTEAFF
TGTGCCAGTAGTATCCGGAACACTGAAGCTTTCTTT
>NA|TRBD1|TRBJ1-1|TRBV7-9
CASSYDRDRAVDTEAFF
TGTGCCAGCAGCTATGACCGGGACAGGGCAGTCGACACTGAAGCTTTCTTT
>NA|NA|TRBJ1-1|TRBV5-1
CASRPTPNTEAFF
TGCGCCAGCAGGCCAACACCGAACACTGAAGCTTTCTTT
>NA|NA|TRBJ2-7|TRBV5-1
CASSLGGAGYEQYF
TGCGCCAGCAGCTTGGGTGGAGCCGGGTACGAGCAGTACTTC
>NA|TRBD1|TRBJ1-5|TRBV6-5
CAISDRAHQPQHF
TGTGCCATTTCGGACAGGGCCCATCAGCCCCAGCATTTT
>NA|TRBD1|TRBJ2-7|TRBV5-1
CASSFGDRGFYEQYF
TGCGCCAGCAGCTTTGGGGACAGGGGGTTCTACGAGCAGTACTTC
>NA|TRBD2|TRBJ2-1|TRBV6-5
CASSSSGRRFIDEQFF
TGTGCCAGCAGTTCAAGCGGGAGAAGGTTCATAGATGAGCAGTTCTTC
>NA|TRBD1|TRBJ1-1|TRBV7-8
CASSPRTGVGTEAFF
TGTGCCAGCAGCCCCCGGACAGGGGTGGGCACTGAAGCTTTCTTT
>NA|TRBD2|TRBJ2-5|TRBV6-2/TRBV6-3
CASSPRGLAGVETQYF
TGTGCCAGCAGCCCCCGGGGACTAGCGGGAGTTGAGACCCAGTACTTC